A selection of T cell receptor beta chains follows, all from one sample in a study of cytomegalovirus exposure and HLA in healthy donors. The protocol was immunoSEQ multiplex PCR, while the TCRdb copy is restricted to in-frame clones and leaves out a portion. The table has some 150,000 clones, 65% to 80% seen once. Sequencing was done on a sample of PBMCs. The receptors were sampled from a male donor in good health and CMV-seronegative. Each CDR3 is given with its conserved first and last residue. The order of the fields is V gene, clone size, D gene, J gene, CDR3 protein, CDR3 DNA. A D gene is named only where the DNA matches it firmly. Size is stated for part of the rows, as once, few or many counts, or as a class when the clone is expanded.

>TRBV15|few|TRBD1|TRBJ2-6
CATSMSGTVFSGANVLTF
TGTGCCACCAGCATGTCCGGGACAGTATTCTCTGGGGCCAACGTCCTGACTTTC
>TRBV6-6|NA|NA|TRBJ2-4
CASKAGPNIQYF
TGTGCCAGCAAGGCAGGGCCCAACATTCAGTACTTC
>TRBV30|NA|NA|TRBJ2-7
CAWSVDSYEQYF
TGTGCCTGGAGTGTAGACAGCTACGAGCAGTACTTC
>TRBV9|NA|NA|TRBJ1-1
CASSVVDSRMNTEAFF
TGTGCCAGCAGCGTAGTGGACTCCCGGATGAACACTGAAGCTTTCTTT
>TRBV7-9|NA|NA|TRBJ1-1
CASTTDMMNTEAFF
TGTGCCAGCACCACGGACATGATGAACACTGAAGCTTTCTTT
>TRBV5-4|NA|NA|TRBJ2-1
CASSLGQGGYNEQFF
TGTGCCAGCAGCTTGGGCCAGGGGGGATACAATGAGCAGTTCTTC
>TRBV6-4|NA|NA|TRBJ2-2
CASSLGDTGELFF
TGTGCCAGCAGTTTAGGGGACACCGGGGAGCTGTTTTTT
>TRBV18|NA|NA|TRBJ1-1
CASSPDTNTEAFF
TGTGCCAGCTCACCAGACACCAACACTGAAGCTTTCTTT
>TRBV5-1|NA|TRBD1|TRBJ2-2
CASHRGDTGELFF
TGCGCCAGCCACAGGGGGGACACCGGGGAGCTGTTTTTT
>TRBV2|NA|TRBD2|TRBJ2-3
CASSFTSGSLDTQYF
TGTGCCAGCAGTTTCACTAGCGGGAGTCTGGATACGCAGTATTTT
>TRBV2|NA|NA|TRBJ1-2
CASRAGVGYTF
TGTGCCAGCAGGGCGGGGGTGGGCTACACCTTC
>TRBV15|NA|NA|TRBJ2-3
CATRRGSTDTQYF
TGTGCCACCAGAAGGGGTAGCACAGATACGCAGTATTTT
>TRBV27|NA|TRBD1|TRBJ1-1
CASKEGATNTEAFF
TGTGCCAGCAAGGAGGGGGCAACTAACACTGAAGCTTTCTTT
>TRBV19|few|TRBD2|TRBJ2-1
CASSSAPGLAGGKSFF
TGTGCCAGTAGTTCCGCACCGGGACTAGCGGGGGGCAAGTCGTTCTTC
>TRBV6-5|NA|NA|TRBJ2-7
CASSRLDSYEQYF
TGTGCCAGCAGTAGGCTGGACAGCTACGAGCAGTACTTC
>TRBV9|NA|NA|TRBJ2-6
CASSSGAGHSGANVLTF
TGTGCCAGCAGCTCAGGGGCAGGGCACTCTGGGGCCAACGTCCTGACTTTC